This TCR beta chain stems from a study of T cell changes during pregnancy in multiple sclerosis. Germline V gene lookup returns CDR1 MNHEY and CDR2 SVGAGI. Trimming pared 8 bases from V and 5 bases from J, leaving 16 bases between. The CDR3 totals 14 residues. Method: immunoSEQ multiplex PCR; TCRdb's copy keeps in-frame clones and lacks some. Of about 36,000 clones in the sample, about nine tenths were seen once. Here the sequenced sample was CD4+ T cells from peripheral blood mononuclear cells, taken in the second trimester of pregnancy. V is TRBV6-5 and J is TRBJ2-1, with D possibly matching TRBD1 (5 bases). The receptor comes from a female donor in good health, enrolled as a control in a pregnancy study. The CDR3 reads CASRVGLVNNEQFF. The CDR3 DNA sequence: TGTGCCAGCCGGGTGGGGCTAGTAAACAATGAGCAGTTCTTC.